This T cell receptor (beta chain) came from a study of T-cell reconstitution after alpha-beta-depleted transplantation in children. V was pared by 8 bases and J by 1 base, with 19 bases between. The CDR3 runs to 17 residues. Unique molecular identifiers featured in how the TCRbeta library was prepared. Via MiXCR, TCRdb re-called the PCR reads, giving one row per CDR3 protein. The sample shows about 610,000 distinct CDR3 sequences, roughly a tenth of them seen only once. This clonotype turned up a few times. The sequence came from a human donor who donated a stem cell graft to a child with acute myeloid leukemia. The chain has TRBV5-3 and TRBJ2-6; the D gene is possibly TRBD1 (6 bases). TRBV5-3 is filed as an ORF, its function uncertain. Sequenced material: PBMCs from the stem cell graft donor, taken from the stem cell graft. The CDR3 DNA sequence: TGTGCCAGCGGATCCGGAACAGGGATATCTGGGGCCAACGTCCTGACTTTC. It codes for CASGSGTGISGANVLTF.